This TCR beta chain was observed in a study of T cells in Graves' hyperthyroidism and ophthalmopathy. Remarks on this clonotype: The antigen is not known.

It was RNA transcripts that yielded the amplified TCR beta CDR3 regions. HTBI primers were used for first-round RT-PCR of the TCR CDR3. TCRdb recomputed calls from the multiplex PCR reads with MiXCR, one row per CDR3 protein. This table holds about 360,000 distinct CDR3 sequences, less than 15% found once. Hyperthyroidism had been newly diagnosed in patients aged 18 to 65, and its duration was under 2 months. This CDR3 spans 14 amino acids. The V end lost 0 bases, the J end lost 2 bases, and 11 bases lay between the germline ends. The V gene's germline CDR1 is DFQATT and CDR2 SNEGSKA (reference sequence). Study-wide points: Most thyroid-expanded clonotypes above 0.001 were also found in blood.

The specimen sequenced was blood. The receptor comes from a woman between 18 and 29 years old with Graves' hyperthyroidism. The rearrangement joins TRBV20-1 to TRBJ2-7, with a weak D call TRBD2 (5 bases). CDR3 sequence (DNA): TGCAGTGCTAGAGACCTGGACTGGACCTACGAGCAGTACTTC. Its protein is CSARDLDWTYEQYF.